The 24 T cell receptor beta chains listed next were all sequenced from one sample in a study of cytomegalovirus exposure and HLA in healthy donors. This PCR relied on a set of 60 Vbeta primers and 13 Jbeta primers. Clones were read by immunoSEQ multiplex PCR, and TCRdb kept only the in-frame ones, dropping some. The sample carries about 91,000 clones, just under 90% recorded once. The sequencing input was PBMCs. These receptors originate from a man aged 18 to 30 in good health and CMV-seronegative.

The V gene is TRBV4-1, the J gene TRBJ2-2; 8 bases map to TRBD2. The V gene end was trimmed by 1 base and the J gene end by 5 bases; junction bases not matched to a gene: 9. The CDR3 is 17 amino acids. Per the germline V gene, CDR1 is MGHRA and CDR2 is YSYEKL. The CDR3 DNA reads TGCGCCAGCAGCCAAGTGGGAGCGGGAGTCCCAACCGGGGAGCTGTTTTTT. It yields the protein CASSQVGAGVPTGELFF.

The V and J genes are TRBV28 and TRBJ2-7, with TRBD2 identical over 10 bases. CDR1 and CDR2 from the germline V gene are MDHEN and SYDVKM. V lost 5 bases and J lost 3; bases outside the gene matches: 4. The CDR3 loop spans 14 amino acids. CDR3 nucleotides: TGTGCCAGCAGTCCAAGGACTAGCGGCTACGAGCAGTACTTC. Translating gives CASSPRTSGYEQYF.

This chain connects TRBV4-3 to TRBJ2-2; D ambiguous. Germline assignment: CDR1 LGHNA and CDR2 YSLEER. CDR3 length: 16 amino acids. The V end lost 1 base, the J end lost 1 base, and 10 bases lay between the germline ends. The CDR3 nucleotides read TGCGCCAGCAGCCAAGTCTACAGAATGAACACCGGGGAGCTGTTTTTT. It encodes CASSQVYRMNTGELFF.

The chain couples TRBV14 to TRBJ1-4; no definite D call. Trimming pared 1 base from V and 11 bases from J, leaving 11 bases between. The CDR3 totals 13 residues. Germline CDR1 is SGHDN and CDR2 is FVKESK. The CDR3 region has the DNA TGTGCCAGCAGCCAAGCGGGTCTTGGGAAACTGTTTTTT. Translating gives CASSQAGLGKLFF.

The rearrangement uses TRBV19 and TRBJ2-3; TRBD2 is a possible D gene (6 bases). Trimming removed 5 bases from V and 0 bases from J, with 9 bases in between. Germline V gives CDR1 LNHDA, CDR2 SQIVND (reference sequence). The CDR3 is made up of 14 amino acids. The CDR3 coding sequence is TGTGCCAGTAGTTTAGGGACTAGCACAGATACGCAGTATTTT. Protein sequence: CASSLGTSTDTQYF.

The J gene is TRBJ1-6, the V gene TRBV5-6; 7 bases are shared with TRBD1. The trim removed 0 bases at V and 10 bases at J, leaving 13 bases unmatched. Germline loops: CDR1 SGHDT, CDR2 YYEEEE. The length of the CDR3 is 17 residues. The CDR3 DNA sequence: TGTGCCAGCAGCTTGGCCCTGACAGGGCGGTTTGAATCACCCCTCCACTTT. Amino acids: CASSLALTGRFESPLHF.

V and J are TRBV18 and TRBJ1-5; perhaps TRBD1 as D (6 bases). V lost 3 bases and J 5 bases, leaving 11 bases between the germline ends. In germline, CDR1 is KGHSH, CDR2 LQKENI. The CDR3 has 14 residues. DNA for the CDR3: TGTGCCAGCTCACCCACAGGGCTGGATCAGCCCCAGCATTTT. This translates into CASSPTGLDQPQHF.

The chain uses TRBV15 and TRBJ2-5, with TRBD1 identical over 10 bases. With the DNA end fitting TRBJ2-7 better, the J assignment may be wrong. This CDR3 is built from 16 residues. CDR1 LNHNV and CDR2 YYDKDF come from the germline V gene (reference sequence). CDR3 sequence: CATSTETGGAPYEQYF. The CDR3 region has the DNA TGTGCCACCAGCACAGAGACAGGGGGCGCCCCCTACGAGCAGTACTTC.

The genes are TRBV6-4 and TRBJ2-1; 10 bases map to TRBD2. Trimming at V came to 8 bases and at J to 6 bases, leaving 10 bases not matched to a gene. The CDR3 is made up of 15 amino acids. Germline V lookup: CDR1 MRHNA, CDR2 SNTAGT. The CDR3 nucleotides are TGTGCCAGCTCCATTGCTAGCGGGAGTGGCAATGAGCAGTTCTTC. It encodes CASSIASGSGNEQFF.

This chain joins TRBV9 and TRBJ2-1, with TRBD2 matching 14 bases. CDR1 and CDR2 from the germline V gene are SGDLS and YYNGEE. This CDR3 is 20 amino acids long. With V trimmed by 2 bases and J by 1 base, 11 bases remained unmatched. The CDR3 reads CASSVGTSGRVSRSYNEQFF. CDR3 nucleotide sequence: TGTGCCAGCAGCGTCGGGACTAGCGGGAGAGTCTCCCGGTCCTACAATGAGCAGTTCTTC.

The chain is built from TRBV19 and TRBJ1-5; the match to TRBD1 covers 7 bases. CDR3 length: 14 amino acids. Germline CDR1 is LNHDA and CDR2 is SQIVND (reference sequence). V lost 5 bases to trimming and J lost 0 bases; unmatched junction nucleotides: 1. CDR3 in DNA: TGTGCCAGTAGTCCAGGGGGTAGCAATCAGCCCCAGCATTTT. Translated: CASSPGGSNQPQHF.

This chain connects TRBV28 to TRBJ1-1; possibly TRBD1 for D (6 bases). There are 14 residues in the CDR3. From germline, CDR1 is MDHEN and CDR2 SYDVKM. V lost 7 bases to trimming and J lost 8 bases, with 20 bases between them. The CDR3 sequence: CASTLPRGMGEAFF. CDR3 sequence (DNA): TGTGCCAGCACCCTCCCCAGGGGAATGGGCGAAGCTTTCTTT.

This sequence joins TRBV6-1 and TRBJ1-4; the match to TRBD1 covers 12 bases. This CDR3 contains 14 residues. Germline values: CDR1 MNHNS, CDR2 SASEGT. V dropped 3 bases and J dropped 13; count of bases not matched to a gene: 6. The CDR3 is CASSEGQGARGLFF. Here the CDR3 DNA reads TGTGCCAGCAGTGAGGGACAGGGGGCAAGGGGACTGTTTTTT.

This sequence joins TRBV5-4 and TRBJ1-1; possible D gene TRBD1, 6 bases. The CDR3 runs to 17 residues. CDR1 is SGHNT and CDR2 is YYREEE in the germline V gene (reference sequence). The ends were cut back, 4 bases at V and 4 bases at J, with 23 bases in the middle. The CDR3 region is CASSPLPQGLKSTEAFF. CDR3 nucleotides: TGTGCCAGCAGCCCCCTGCCACAGGGTTTGAAATCCACTGAAGCTTTCTTT.

The J gene is TRBJ2-3, the V gene TRBV9, with 8 bases that match TRBD1. The junction had 10 bases not matched to a gene; V was cut back by 4 bases and J by 6 bases. The CDR3 has 15 amino acids. CDR1 is SGDLS and CDR2 is YYNGEE in the germline V gene. The CDR3 reads CASSPGTGRVDTQYF. The CDR3 DNA is TGTGCCAGCAGCCCAGGGACAGGCCGAGTGGATACGCAGTATTTT.

The rearrangement joins TRBV25-1 to TRBJ2-7; D is undetermined. The CDR3 is 14 residues long. The V end lost 3 bases, the J end lost 6 bases, and 15 bases lay between the germline ends. Germline CDR1 MGHDK, CDR2 SYGVNS. CDR3 sequence (DNA): TGTGCCAGCAGTGAGTACCGAGCACCGGGCGAGCAGTACTTC. Translated: CASSEYRAPGEQYF.

As to this clone: It is likely a read error, because the conserved phenylalanine at the end of the CDR3 is missing. The DNA is omitted, as the CDR3 cannot be located on it reliably, and the CDR3 follows TCRdb's listing. This chain links TRBV28 with TRBJ2-7; TRBD2, as called in the table, went unchecked against the DNA. Germline CDR1 is MDHEN and CDR2 is SYDVKM. Including both end residues, the CDR3 is 13 amino acids long. CDR3 in amino acids: CASSPPVEARLEI.

This clone appeared a single time. This sequence joins TRBV19 and TRBJ2-7; the D gene is possibly TRBD1 (7 bases). Trimming removed 3 bases from V and 6 bases from J, with 12 bases in between. Per the germline V gene, CDR1 is LNHDA and CDR2 is SQIVND (reference sequence). This CDR3 spans 13 amino acids. The CDR3 sequence is CASSINRGGEQYF. CDR3 bases: TGTGCCAGTAGTATTAACAGGGGAGGCGAGCAGTACTTC.

The chain is built from TRBV7-2 and TRBJ1-4, with D maybe TRBD1 (5 bases). Germline values: CDR1 SGHTA, CDR2 FQGNSA. V gave up 0 bases and J gave up 1 base, with 6 bases separating them. The CDR3 extends over 15 amino acids. Here the CDR3 reads CASSLAGGTNEKLFF. CDR3 in DNA: TGTGCCAGCAGCTTAGCGGGGGGAACTAATGAAAAACTGTTTTTT.

This chain uses TRBV5-1 with TRBJ1-4; TRBD1 might be the D (6 bases). The ends were cut back, 3 bases at V and 0 bases at J, with 9 bases in the middle. CDR1 is SGHRS and CDR2 is YFSETQ in the germline V gene. The CDR3 length is 15 residues. For the CDR3, the DNA is TGCGCCAGCAGCTACCGGACAGCAACTAATGAAAAACTGTTTTTT. The encoded protein is CASSYRTATNEKLFF.

J is TRBJ2-5 and V is TRBV28; TRBD1 matches at 9 bases. Germline lookup yields CDR1 MDHEN and CDR2 SYDVKM. The V segment lost 4 bases and the J segment 1 base; nucleotides outside the gene matches: 7. There are 16 residues in the CDR3. Written as DNA, the CDR3 is TGTGCCAGCAGTTCCACAGGGGGCAGCGGCCAAGAGACCCAGTACTTC. It codes for CASSSTGGSGQETQYF.

The genes are TRBV28 and TRBJ2-4; D uncertain. In germline, CDR1 is MDHEN, CDR2 SYDVKM. The CDR3 has 13 residues. Trimming stripped 7 bases from V and 0 bases from J, with 7 bases between. The CDR3 spells CASTLAAKNIQYF. CDR3 DNA: TGTGCCAGCACCTTGGCAGCCAAAAACATTCAGTACTTC. Based on the CDR3 plus reference TRBV28 and TRBJ2-4, the full variable domain is DVKVTQSSRYLVKRTGEKVFLECVQDMDHENMFWYRQDPGLGLRLIYFSYDVKMKEKGDIPEGYSVSREKKERFSLILESASTNQTSMYLCASTLAAKNIQYFGAGTRLSVL.

The chain joins TRBV5-1 to TRBJ2-1, with 12 bases that match TRBD1. The CDR3 has 15 amino acids. Germline CDR1 reads SGHRS; CDR2 reads YFSETQ. V trimming: 4 bases; J trimming: 10 bases; junction bases outside the gene matches: 9. In DNA, the CDR3 is TGCGCCAGCAGCCCCCTAGGGACAGGGGGCAGGGAGCAGTTCTTC. It translates to CASSPLGTGGREQFF.

This chain connects TRBV18 to TRBJ2-2; 7 bases align to TRBD1. The CDR3 length is 19 residues. Germline CDR1 is KGHSH and CDR2 is LQKENI. J gave up 5 bases and V 5 bases, and 20 bases lay outside the gene matches. The CDR3 protein is CASSASQGTDNLRTGELFF. The DNA of the CDR3 is TGTGCCAGCTCAGCCTCTCAGGGGACAGATAACCTAAGGACCGGGGAGCTGTTTTTT.